One and the same sample provided the 27 T cell receptor beta chains below, sequenced in a study of blood T cell repertoires in COVID-19. Assay used: immunoSEQ multiplex PCR; TCRdb lists only in-frame clones, some missing. The table has about 130,000 clones, roughly 80% seen once. Material: peripheral blood. Every receptor here comes from a woman aged 45-65 years with acute or convalescent COVID-19.

The gene calls are TRBV6-6 and TRBJ1-4; a weak D match, TRBD1 (5 bases). V dropped 5 bases and J dropped 5 bases, with 18 bases sitting between them. The germline CDR1 and CDR2 sequences are MNHNY and SVGAGI (reference sequence). The CDR3 is 16 amino acids. CDR3 sequence reads: CASSPLSGKKNEKLFF. The CDR3 DNA follows: TGTGCCAGCAGTCCCCTCTCAGGGAAGAAGAATGAAAAACTGTTTTTT.

The CDR3 loop reads CASSPFRVQRGYQETQYF. The CDR3 region has the DNA TGTGCCAGCTCACCGTTCCGGGTCCAGCGGGGGTACCAAGAGACCCAGTACTTC. The chain is built from TRBV18 and TRBJ2-5; TRBD2 matches 8 bases. This CDR3 contains 18 residues. After removal of 3 bases from V and 0 bases from J, the junction contained 12 bases not matched to a gene. Looked up from germline, CDR1 is KGHSH and CDR2 is LQKENI.

This chain uses TRBV9 with TRBJ2-7; TRBD2 aligns across 7 bases. The trim removed 3 bases at V and 0 bases at J, leaving 12 bases unmatched. CDR1 SGDLS and CDR2 YYNGEE come from the germline V gene. There are 17 residues in the CDR3. CDR3: CASSARNVAGSSYEQYF. CDR3 nucleotide sequence: TGTGCCAGCAGCGCTCGGAACGTAGCGGGTAGCTCCTACGAGCAGTACTTC.

The chain couples TRBV19 to TRBJ1-2; unclear D gene. Germline CDR1 LNHDA, CDR2 SQIVND (reference sequence). Trimming took 7 bases from V and 5 from J, leaving 14 bases between them. The CDR3 spans 13 residues. The CDR3 reads CASNTGDWYGYTF. The CDR3 DNA reads TGTGCCAGTAATACCGGGGATTGGTATGGCTACACCTTC.

The rearrangement joins TRBV3-1 (or the pseudogene TRBV3-2) to TRBJ2-3, with 9 positions matching TRBD2. The germline V gene has CDR1 LGHDT and CDR2 YNNKEL (reference sequence). The junction had 15 bases not matched to a gene; V was cut back by 0 bases and J by 8 bases. This CDR3 contains 18 residues. In DNA, the CDR3 is TGTGCCAGCAGCCAAGATTGGGGCCACTCGCGGGGGGGAGGTACGCAGTATTTT. As protein: CASSQDWGHSRGGGTQYF.

The chain links TRBV7-8 to TRBJ1-1, with unresolved D. Per the germline V gene, CDR1 is SGHVS and CDR2 is FQNEAQ. CDR3 length equals 15 residues. V lost 3 bases to trimming and J lost 1 base, with 12 bases between them. The CDR3 spells CASSFADFQNTEAFF. CDR3 coding DNA: TGTGCCAGCAGCTTTGCGGACTTTCAGAACACTGAAGCTTTCTTT.

CDR3 residues: CASSGQNTEAFF. The CDR3 coding sequence is TGTGCCAGCAGTGGGCAGAACACTGAAGCTTTCTTT. This chain links TRBV2 with TRBJ1-1; D not certain. Trimming cost V 4 bases and J 1 base, with 4 bases left between them. The V gene's germline CDR1 is SNHLY and CDR2 FYNNEI. There are 12 residues in the CDR3.

This chain joins TRBV19 and TRBJ2-7; TRBD1 matches 9 bases. This CDR3 contains 15 residues. Germline V gene lookup returns CDR1 LNHDA and CDR2 SQIVND (reference sequence). The junction had 12 bases not matched to a gene; V was cut back by 6 bases and J by 6 bases. CDR3 protein: CASSRPGQGDREQYF. In DNA, the CDR3 is TGTGCCAGTAGCAGACCGGGACAGGGTGATCGCGAGCAGTACTTC.

The chain recombines TRBV7-2 with TRBJ2-7, with TRBD2 matching over 7 bases. Germline lookup yields CDR1 SGHTA and CDR2 FQGNSA. CDR3 size: 15 residues. The J segment lost 0 bases and the V segment lost 2 bases, leaving 4 bases of the junction unmatched. CDR3 DNA sequence: TGTGCCAGCAGCTTAATGTCGGGGGGCTCCTACGAGCAGTACTTC. It yields the protein CASSLMSGGSYEQYF.

The chain links TRBV6-1 to TRBJ1-5; D is perhaps TRBD1 (6 bases). Germline lookup yields CDR1 MNHNS and CDR2 SASEGT. The V and J ends lost 6 bases and 7 bases respectively, with 13 bases between them. The CDR3 is made up of 13 amino acids. The CDR3 here is CASSPQGRQPQHF. The CDR3 DNA reads as TGTGCCAGCAGCCCACAGGGAAGGCAGCCCCAGCATTTT.

The V call is TRBV28, the J call TRBJ1-1; 9 positions match TRBD1. Germline-derived CDR1 and CDR2 are MDHEN and SYDVKM. This CDR3 is built from 14 residues. J was trimmed by 2 bases and V by 4 bases; bases with no gene match: 2. CDR3 DNA sequence: TGTGCCAGCAGTTCGGGACAGGGAAACACTGAAGCTTTCTTT. It yields the protein CASSSGQGNTEAFF.

The J gene is TRBJ2-2, the V gene TRBV6-4, with D possibly matching TRBD1 (5 bases). The CDR3 consists of 16 residues. V was shortened by 3 bases and J by 1 base, with 12 bases between the two germline ends. CDR1 and CDR2 (germline): MRHNA, SNTAGT. Written as DNA, the CDR3 is TGTGCCAGCAGTGATACAGGAACGGGGAACACCGGGGAGCTGTTTTTT. Amino acids: CASSDTGTGNTGELFF.

J is TRBJ1-1 and V is TRBV7-9; TRBD1 is a possible D gene (6 bases). The V and J ends lost 3 bases and 2 bases respectively, with 10 bases between them. Per the germline V gene, CDR1 is SEHNR and CDR2 is FQNEAQ (reference sequence). The length of the CDR3 is 14 residues. The CDR3 sequence: CASSFGQINTEAFF. CDR3 in DNA: TGTGCCAGCAGCTTTGGACAGATTAACACTGAAGCTTTCTTT.

J is TRBJ2-3 and V is TRBV7-8; D is undetermined. V was cut by 1 base and J by 6 bases, with 17 bases left in between. Looked up from germline, CDR1 is SGHVS and CDR2 is FQNEAQ. This CDR3 region has 16 residues. CDR3 residues: CASSLVQPRISDTQYF. Written as DNA, the CDR3 is TGTGCCAGCAGCTTAGTGCAGCCCAGGATTTCGGATACGCAGTATTTT. The variable domain in full, with the rest retrieved from reference TRBV7-8 and TRBJ2-3, is GAGVSQSPRYKVAKRGQDVALRCDPISGHVSLFWYQQALGQGPEFLTYFQNEAQLDKSGLPSDRFFAERPEGSVSTLKIQRTQQEDSAVYLCASSLVQPRISDTQYFGPGTRLTVL.

The chain recombines TRBV7-2 with TRBJ2-1; TRBD2 matches at 7 bases. CDR3 length: 17 residues. CDR1 is SGHTA and CDR2 is FQGNSA in the germline V gene. The ends lost 5 bases at V and 0 bases at J; junction bases unmatched: 10. The CDR3 spells CASSTSVRGSSYNEQFF. CDR3 DNA sequence: TGTGCCAGCAGCACCTCGGTGCGGGGGAGCTCCTACAATGAGCAGTTCTTC.

This clone came up once. The CDR3 DNA follows: TGTGCCAGCAGCTTATCGCCGGACAGGGGCGCCAATGAGCAGTTCTTC. Translating it yields CASSLSPDRGANEQFF. The chain employs TRBV7-3 and TRBJ2-1, with TRBD1 matching over 9 bases. This CDR3 region has 16 residues. Germline CDR1 is SGHTA and CDR2 is FQGTGA. V shed 2 bases, J shed 6 bases, and the junction held 8 bases outside the gene matches. Filled out from reference TRBV7-3 and TRBJ2-1, the complete variable domain reads GAGVSQTPSNKVTEKGKYVELRCDPISGHTALYWYRQSLGQGPEFLIYFQGTGAADDSGLPNDRFFAVRPEGSVSTLKIQRTERGDSAVYLCASSLSPDRGANEQFFGPGTRLTVL.

This sequence joins TRBV6-5 and TRBJ1-2; D unclear. The CDR3 is 14 amino acids. Trimming pared 8 bases from V and 7 bases from J, leaving 20 bases between. CDR1 and CDR2 (germline): MNHEY, SVGAGI. The DNA for the CDR3 is TGTGCCAGCTCGGCAAGGATCGGGGATCTTGGCTACACCTTC. This translates into CASSARIGDLGYTF.

This chain links TRBV7-2 with TRBJ1-4; 7 nucleotides line up with TRBD1. Losses at the gene ends were 4 bases for V and 7 bases for J; bases not matched to a gene: 6. Germline CDR1 and CDR2: SGHTA and FQGNSA. The CDR3 consists of 14 residues. The CDR3 protein is CASSSQGIGEKLFF. CDR3 sequence (DNA): TGTGCCAGCAGCTCACAGGGGATTGGTGAAAAACTGTTTTTT.

The V and J genes are TRBV27 and TRBJ2-7; no clear D gene. The germline V gene has CDR1 MNHEY and CDR2 SMNVEV (reference sequence). The CDR3 is 14 amino acids. V was shortened by 1 base and J by 7 bases, with 14 bases between the two germline ends. The CDR3 nucleotides are TGTGCCAGCAGTTTATATGAGGAGCCGATGGAGCAGTACTTC. Its translation is CASSLYEEPMEQYF.

The chain links TRBV5-8 to TRBJ1-1; 9 nucleotides line up with TRBD1. CDR1 is SGHTS, CDR2 YDEGEE, per germline. The trim removed 0 bases at V and 7 bases at J, leaving 1 base unmatched. This CDR3 comprises 13 residues. CDR3 DNA sequence: TGTGCCAGCAGCTTGGGGACAGGGGATGAAGCTTTCTTT. Its protein product is CASSLGTGDEAFF. The full variable domain, in which reference TRBV5-8 and TRBJ1-1 provide the parts outside the CDR3, is EAGVTQSPTHLIKTRGQQATLRCSPISGHTSVYWYQQALGLGLQFLLWYDEGEERNRGNFPPRFSGRQFPNYSSELNVNALELEDSALYLCASSLGTGDEAFFGQGTRLTVV.

The chain uses TRBV9 and TRBJ2-1; 7 bases are shared with TRBD2. J was trimmed by 5 bases and V by 4 bases; bases with no gene match: 6. The germline V gene has CDR1 SGDLS and CDR2 YYNGEE. This CDR3 is built from 14 residues. CDR3 sequence: CASSWRGKNNEQFF. The CDR3 DNA reads as TGTGCCAGCAGCTGGCGGGGGAAGAACAATGAGCAGTTCTTC. Drawing the rest from reference TRBV9 and TRBJ2-1, the complete variable domain is DSGVTQTPKHLITATGQRVTLRCSPRSGDLSVYWYQQSLDQGLQFLIQYYNGEERAKGNILERFSAQQFPDLHSELNLSSLELGDSALYFCASSWRGKNNEQFFGPGTRLTVL.

The chain has TRBV11-3 and TRBJ2-3; tentative D call: TRBD2 (7 bases). CDR3 size: 15 residues. Germline CDR1 reads SGHNT; CDR2 reads YENEEA. Trimming removed 3 bases at V and 6 bases at J, with 16 bases between. The chain's CDR3 is CASSLGRGGVDTQYF. CDR3 coding DNA: TGTGCCAGCAGCTTGGGGCGCGGGGGCGTGGATACGCAGTATTTT.

V usage is TRBV7-2 and J usage is TRBJ1-3; no definite D call. The CDR3 covers 15 residues. Germline CDR1 reads SGHTA; CDR2 reads FQGNSA. V was cut by 3 bases and J by 0 bases, with 9 bases left in between. The CDR3 nucleotides are TGTGCCAGCAGCTTGGGAGTACACTCTGGAAACACCATATATTTT. This codes for CASSLGVHSGNTIYF.

The sample holds one count of this clone. The V call is TRBV5-4, the J call TRBJ1-4; D call uncertain. With 0 bases removed from V and 0 bases from J, the gap between germline ends came to 9 bases. The CDR3 is 16 amino acids. Germline CDR1 SGHNT, CDR2 YYREEE (reference sequence). In DNA form, the CDR3 reads TGTGCCAGCAGCTTGGGCACAGAACCAACTAATGAAAAACTGTTTTTT. This codes for CASSLGTEPTNEKLFF.

The CDR3 spells CACRITGQDNSPLHF. The CDR3 DNA reads TGTGCCTGCCGCATTACCGGACAGGATAATTCACCCCTCCACTTT. The V call is TRBV30, the J call TRBJ1-6, with 7 positions matching TRBD1. This CDR3 comprises 15 residues. The germline V gene has CDR1 GTSNPN and CDR2 SVGIG (reference sequence). V lost 6 bases to trimming and J lost 5 bases; unmatched junction nucleotides: 10.

The chain links TRBV3-1 (or the pseudogene TRBV3-2) to TRBJ1-4; 8 bases align to TRBD1. V dropped 5 bases and J dropped 5; count of bases not matched to a gene: 7. CDR3 length: 15 amino acids. Germline CDR1 reads LGHDT; CDR2 reads YNNKEL (reference sequence). The CDR3 bases are TGTGCCAGCAGCTCGACAGGGGACTACAATGAAAAACTGTTTTTT. Amino acids: CASSSTGDYNEKLFF.

The rearrangement uses TRBV7-8 and TRBJ1-4, with D perhaps matching TRBD1 (5 bases). Germline CDR1 is SGHVS and CDR2 is FQNEAQ. The CDR3 contains 13 residues. Trimming stripped 5 bases from V and 8 bases from J, with 12 bases between. The chain's CDR3 is CASSLDSKEKLFF. The DNA of the CDR3 is TGTGCCAGCAGCCTCGACAGTAAGGAAAAACTGTTTTTT.